The 5 T cell receptor beta chains listed next were all sequenced from one sample in a study of blood T cell repertoires in COVID-19. Sequenced by immunoSEQ multiplex PCR; TCRdb stores in-frame clones only, minus some. The data contain roughly 300,000 clones, 86% of them seen just once; the ten biggest clones take up around 1.5%. Sequenced input: peripheral blood. These receptors originate from a woman between 45 and 65 years old with acute or convalescent COVID-19.

This chain connects TRBV19 to TRBJ1-1; D not resolved. Between the trimmed V and J ends, which lost 8 bases and 4 bases, there was a span of 20 bases. The CDR3 has 15 residues. The germline gives CDR1 LNHDA, CDR2 SQIVND (reference sequence). CDR3 DNA sequence: TGTGCCAGTGGAGGCCCGGCGGGAGGAGGCACTGAAGCTTTCTTT. Its protein is CASGGPAGGGTEAFF.

This clone was observed a few times. The rearrangement links TRBV19 to TRBJ1-4; maybe TRBD1 (6 bases). Germline V CDR1 and CDR2: LNHDA, SQIVND (reference sequence). The CDR3 sequence is 15 residues long. V was pared by 6 bases and J by 2 bases, with 13 bases between. CDR3 DNA: TGTGCCAGTAGCACATACAGGGCTACTAATGAAAAACTGTTTTTT. It is translated as CASSTYRATNEKLFF.

The chain uses TRBV30 and TRBJ2-2; 7 bases line up with TRBD2. Trimming took 2 bases from V and 6 from J; bases not matched to a gene: 12. The germline V gene has CDR1 GTSNPN and CDR2 SVGIG (reference sequence). The CDR3 loop spans 16 amino acids. The CDR3 DNA reads TGTGCCTGGAGTCCTCCGGGACTACTGCGGGCCGGGGAGCTGTTTTTT. It yields the protein CAWSPPGLLRAGELFF.

V is TRBV7-3 and J is TRBJ1-2, with 12 bases that match TRBD1. The germline CDR1 and CDR2 sequences are SGHTA and FQGTGA. This CDR3 has 15 amino acids. J lost 7 bases, V lost 1 base, and 4 bases had no gene match. CDR3 residues: CASSLMGQGASGYTF. The CDR3, as DNA: TGTGCCAGCAGCTTAATGGGACAGGGGGCCAGTGGCTACACCTTC.

The gene calls are TRBV7-9 and TRBJ1-4, with D hard to call. Germline V gene data show CDR1 as SEHNR and CDR2 as FQNEAQ (reference sequence). V lost 3 bases, J lost 8 bases, and 13 bases lay in between. The CDR3 covers 14 residues. Here the CDR3 reads CASSLDREEEKLFF. The CDR3 coding sequence is TGTGCCAGCAGCTTGGACCGGGAGGAGGAAAAACTGTTTTTT. The full variable domain, in which reference TRBV7-9 and TRBJ1-4 provide the parts outside the CDR3, is DTGVSQNPRHKITKRGQNVTFRCDPISEHNRLYWYRQTLGQGPEFLTYFQNEAQLEKSRLLSDRFSAERPKGSFSTLEIQRTEQGDSAMYLCASSLDREEEKLFFGSGTQLSVL.